This section outlines one T cell receptor (beta chain) sequence together with its context. The clone's antigen remains unknown. No base quality information exists; no much larger clone differs at one position. The intended sense of this specimen's time point label: longitudinal time-point 3. Blood bank volunteers in Maryland, USA served as the healthy controls. For the unsorted PBMC libraries, 2 million PBMCs were stored in RNAlater at -80 degrees C until RNA extraction and were used to generate the libraries. PBMCs were separated from peripheral blood using Ficoll-Hypaque density gradient centrifugation and then cryopreserved in liquid nitrogen. The CDR3 covers 15 residues, taking in both the cysteine and the phenylalanine. Only the CDR3 region is kept as DNA, spanning 45 bases read in frame from base 1. The germline V gene sets CDR1 to MNHEY and CDR2 to SVGEGT. V lost 5 bases and J lost 2 bases; the stretch between them is 15 bases long.

These data originate in a study of neurological immune-mediated disorders (dated by TCRdb to about 2019). Describing the broader study: Peripheral blood TCR-beta repertoires from patients with HTLV-I-associated myelopathy (HAM/TSP), patients with multiple sclerosis, and healthy controls were compared in the study using UMI-based sequencing. Alongside PBMC samples, the set of fewer than 110 TCR-beta libraries contained longitudinal samples, technical triplicates, and paired CD4+ and CD8+ T-cell subsets that had been sorted. Longitudinal HAM/TSP and healthy donors were sampled at 3 time-points each (about 3-40 month intervals). The cohort comprised roughly 70 subjects: roughly 14 HAM/TSP patients, some 34 multiple sclerosis patients and approximately 20 healthy controls. Overall results and qualifications from the work: No identical CDR3 amino acid sequences were found to be shared among expanded clones across subjects, suggesting that TCR-beta repertoires were private in all groups. TCR clonal expansion was greatest in HAM/TSP patients and smallest in MS patients, who ranked below even healthy controls.

To synthesize cDNA, template-switch 5'RACE was performed with a primer carrying a 10-nucleotide random unique molecular identifier so that each TCR transcript was tagged. Every sequencing run covered 15-18 subjects and yielded more than 160 million TCR-beta sequences. Total RNA was extracted with the RNeasy kit. The KAPA Real-time Library Amplification kit was used to amplify TCR-beta VDJ regions with primers targeting the TCR constant region and the 5'RACE anchor. Sample indexes and Illumina adaptors were added in a first PCR, after which library yield was increased in a second PCR. After Ampure bead purification, the TCR product of roughly 650 bp was size-selected on a 2% E-gel SizeSelection system. Before pooling, library quality was assessed on a Bioanalyzer, concentration was determined with Qubit, and library quantification was performed with the Kapa Library Quantification kit. Paired-end 2 x 150 bp sequencing of the libraries was performed on an Illumina HiSeq 2500. To increase sequence diversity, roughly 24-32% phiX was spiked into each library pool. The original pipeline was this. The UMI-based MiGEC pipeline processed quality-filtered reads and removed over 80% of raw TCR sequences during error correction. VDJ genes were aligned to IMGT germline references, and clonotypes were defined by unique CDR3 amino acid sequence plus V-J genes. Clonal expansion, Shannon diversity, and CDR3 relatedness (CalcPairwiseDistances, ClusterSamples) were evaluated with VDJtools, and phylogenetic trees were built with CLCbio workbench. A clone was classed as expanded if it had 8 or more unique UMIs, a cutoff based on coefficient-of-variation modelling across technical triplicates. The public reads were quality trimmed at Q25 with fastp and then assembled into clones with MiXCR by TCRdb, keeping productive beta chains. Rows matching on CDR3 protein sequence are summarized as one entry with the most common DNA and genes. The V and J calls, along with clone size, are taken from TCRdb and not from the paper's own processing. Here the sample has 53,000 or so distinct CDR3 sequences; 7% to 10% occur a single time. 1.9% of the sample rests with the top ten.

In this chain, TRBV6-2 or TRBV6-3 is recombined with TRBJ1-1; tentative D gene TRBD1, with 5 bases matching. Sequencing was carried out using PBMCs. The receptor's source is a woman aged 40 to 49 in good health. The bases are TGTGCCAGCAGTGACTGGGACTCTCTAAACACTGAAGCTTTCTTT. It translates as CASSDWDSLNTEAFF.